These T cell receptor beta chains were read from a single sample in a study of T cells in localized non-small cell lung cancer. Here immunoSEQ multiplex PCR was the method, and the copy in TCRdb shows in-frame clones only, minus some. The table lists 45,000 to 60,000 clones, approximately 86% of them singletons. Specimen: PBMCs, collected before any cancer treatment. The receptors here all came from a man aged 40 to 75 with stage II lung adenocarcinoma. Both conserved end residues are part of each CDR3. Each record gives: clone size, V gene, J gene, D gene, CDR3 DNA, CDR3 protein. A D gene is named only where the DNA matches it firmly. The size field is filled for only some rows; it gives once, few, many or a size class.

clone_size: NA; v_call: TRBV9; j_call: TRBJ1-2; d_call: NA; cdr3_nt: TGTGCCAGCACCACCGGGATTACCTATGGCTACACCTTC; cdr3_aa: CASTTGITYGYTF
clone_size: NA; v_call: TRBV7-9; j_call: TRBJ2-2; d_call: NA; cdr3_nt: TGTGCCAGCAGCCCGAACACCGGGGAGCTGTTTTTT; cdr3_aa: CASSPNTGELFF
clone_size: NA; v_call: TRBV25-1; j_call: TRBJ2-1; d_call: NA; cdr3_nt: TGTGCCAGCAGTCCCCAGGGTCTTTACAATGAGCAGTTCTTC; cdr3_aa: CASSPQGLYNEQFF
clone_size: NA; v_call: TRBV5-1; j_call: TRBJ2-7; d_call: NA; cdr3_nt: TGCGCCAGCAGCTTGGGTACCTTAACCTACGAGCAGTACTTC; cdr3_aa: CASSLGTLTYEQYF
clone_size: NA; v_call: TRBV18; j_call: TRBJ1-3; d_call: NA; cdr3_nt: TGTGCCAGCTCACCCCCCTCACCTGGAAACACCATATATTTT; cdr3_aa: CASSPPSPGNTIYF
clone_size: NA; v_call: TRBV19; j_call: TRBJ2-2; d_call: NA; cdr3_nt: TGTGCCAGTAGCACTACTAGTTCCACCGGGGAGCTGTTTTTT; cdr3_aa: CASSTTSSTGELFF
clone_size: once; v_call: TRBV7-9; j_call: TRBJ1-6; d_call: NA; cdr3_nt: TGTGCCAGCAGCCTGAGCTCGACTAATTCACCCCTCCACTTT; cdr3_aa: CASSLSSTNSPLHF
clone_size: once; v_call: TRBV11-3; j_call: TRBJ1-5; d_call: TRBD1; cdr3_nt: TGTGCCAGCAGCTTAGAGGGGACAGGGGGAGCCAATCAGCCCCAGCATTTT; cdr3_aa: CASSLEGTGGANQPQHF
clone_size: NA; v_call: TRBV7-2; j_call: TRBJ2-3; d_call: TRBD2; cdr3_nt: TGTGCCAGCAGCGCGGGACTAGCGGGGGTAAATACGCAGTATTTT; cdr3_aa: CASSAGLAGVNTQYF
clone_size: few; v_call: TRBV2; j_call: TRBJ2-7; d_call: TRBD2; cdr3_nt: TGTGCCAGCAGTGCTCAGGGACTAGCTATGAACGAGCAGTACTTC; cdr3_aa: CASSAQGLAMNEQYF
clone_size: NA; v_call: TRBV4-1; j_call: TRBJ1-5; d_call: NA; cdr3_nt: TGCGCCAGCAGCCAAGATCCCCGACCAAGAGATCAGCCCCAGCATTTT; cdr3_aa: CASSQDPRPRDQPQHF
clone_size: NA; v_call: TRBV6-5; j_call: TRBJ2-5; d_call: NA; cdr3_nt: TGTGCCAGCAGTTATGGTCGGGACTCTATCCAAGAGACCCAGTACTTC; cdr3_aa: CASSYGRDSIQETQYF
clone_size: NA; v_call: TRBV11-2; j_call: TRBJ1-1; d_call: NA; cdr3_nt: TGTGCCAGCAGCTTAGTGCGGGACACTGAAGCTTTCTTT; cdr3_aa: CASSLVRDTEAFF
clone_size: NA; v_call: TRBV2; j_call: TRBJ1-3; d_call: NA; cdr3_nt: TGTGCCAGCATCCTGACAGGTTCCCGGCCTGGAAACACCATATATTTT; cdr3_aa: CASILTGSRPGNTIYF
clone_size: once; v_call: TRBV29-1; j_call: TRBJ2-5; d_call: TRBD1; cdr3_nt: TGCAGCGTTACCCCGGGACAGGGGCAAGAGACCCAGTACTTC; cdr3_aa: CSVTPGQGQETQYF
clone_size: NA; v_call: TRBV19; j_call: TRBJ1-3; d_call: NA; cdr3_nt: TGTGCCAGTAGTAGGTCCTCTGCCGTCTCTGGAAACACCATATATTTT; cdr3_aa: CASSRSSAVSGNTIYF
clone_size: NA; v_call: TRBV7-2; j_call: TRBJ2-5; d_call: NA; cdr3_nt: TGTGCCAGCACCCCGTCCAGGTACCAAGAGACCCAGTACTTC; cdr3_aa: CASTPSRYQETQYF
clone_size: NA; v_call: TRBV27; j_call: TRBJ2-5; d_call: NA; cdr3_nt: TGTGCCAGCAGTTTCGGGGGCCGACACTATAAAGAGACCCAGTACTTC; cdr3_aa: CASSFGGRHYKETQYF
clone_size: once; v_call: TRBV29-1; j_call: TRBJ2-3; d_call: NA; cdr3_nt: TGCAGCGCCGCGACCACAGATACGCAGTATTTT; cdr3_aa: CSAATTDTQYF
clone_size: NA; v_call: TRBV9; j_call: TRBJ2-5; d_call: TRBD1; cdr3_nt: TGTGCCAGCAGCGCCACAGGGGGCAGATCTTTCGAAATTTACCAAGAGACCCAGTACTTC; cdr3_aa: CASSATGGRSFEIYQETQYF
clone_size: NA; v_call: TRBV21-1; j_call: TRBJ1-1; d_call: NA; cdr3_nt: TGTGCCAGCAGCTATCCGGACAGGGGGCGCACTGAAGCTTTCTTT; cdr3_aa: CASSYPDRGRTEAFF
clone_size: NA; v_call: TRBV6-6; j_call: TRBJ1-1; d_call: NA; cdr3_nt: TGTGCCAGCAGTTACAGCCGAGAGGGGACGACTGAAGCTTTCTTT; cdr3_aa: CASSYSREGTTEAFF
clone_size: NA; v_call: TRBV6-5; j_call: TRBJ2-7; d_call: NA; cdr3_nt: TGTGCCTGCCCAGGGCCGTCCCGGTACGAGCAGTACTTC; cdr3_aa: CACPGPSRYEQYF
clone_size: NA; v_call: TRBV25-1; j_call: TRBJ2-7; d_call: NA; cdr3_nt: TGTGCCAGCAGTGAAGTGTCCTGGGGGAACGAGCAGTACTTC; cdr3_aa: CASSEVSWGNEQYF
clone_size: NA; v_call: TRBV9; j_call: TRBJ2-1; d_call: TRBD2; cdr3_nt: TGTGCCAGCAGCGTAGGGCCCGGGGGGGTAGGTTACAATGAGCAGTTCTTC; cdr3_aa: CASSVGPGGVGYNEQFF
clone_size: few; v_call: TRBV19; j_call: TRBJ2-3; d_call: TRBD2; cdr3_nt: TGTGCCAGTACCCGGACTAGCGCGGGGGGGGCAGATACGCAGTATTTT; cdr3_aa: CASTRTSAGGADTQYF
clone_size: NA; v_call: TRBV5-4; j_call: TRBJ1-1; d_call: TRBD1; cdr3_nt: TGTGCCACCCTAGACAGGGGGTCCCTTCGCGCAGTGAACACTGAAGCTTTCTTT; cdr3_aa: CATLDRGSLRAVNTEAFF
clone_size: once; v_call: TRBV15; j_call: TRBJ1-3; d_call: NA; cdr3_nt: TGTGCCACCAGCTATTTAAAGAGCTCTGGAAACACCATATATTTT; cdr3_aa: CATSYLKSSGNTIYF
clone_size: NA; v_call: TRBV6-1; j_call: TRBJ1-2; d_call: TRBD1; cdr3_nt: TGTGCCAGCAGTGAAGGACAGGGGGAGAACTATGGCTACACCTTC; cdr3_aa: CASSEGQGENYGYTF
clone_size: NA; v_call: TRBV5-4; j_call: TRBJ2-1; d_call: TRBD1; cdr3_nt: TGTGCCAGCAGCTTGATTCTGGGGACAGGGGGTAATGAGCAGTTCTTC; cdr3_aa: CASSLILGTGGNEQFF
clone_size: NA; v_call: TRBV5-5; j_call: TRBJ1-2; d_call: TRBD1; cdr3_nt: TGTGCCAGCAGCCAAGCGAGGACAGGGGCTAACTATGGCTACACCTTC; cdr3_aa: CASSQARTGANYGYTF
clone_size: few; v_call: TRBV7-7; j_call: TRBJ2-2; d_call: TRBD2; cdr3_nt: TGTGCCAGCCGGGAGGGGGAAACCGGGGAGCTGTTTTTT; cdr3_aa: CASREGETGELFF
clone_size: few; v_call: TRBV19; j_call: TRBJ1-1; d_call: NA; cdr3_nt: TGTGCCAGTAGTAAAAGGGGAGAAGGGGGGACTGAAGCTTTCTTT; cdr3_aa: CASSKRGEGGTEAFF
clone_size: NA; v_call: TRBV5-1; j_call: TRBJ2-1; d_call: NA; cdr3_nt: TGCGCCAGCAGCTTGTTAGGGAGCTCCTACAATGAGCAGTTCTTC; cdr3_aa: CASSLLGSSYNEQFF
clone_size: NA; v_call: TRBV27; j_call: TRBJ1-1; d_call: NA; cdr3_nt: TGTGCCAGCAGTTTAACCTATAGGGGGGGCACTGAAGCTTTCTTT; cdr3_aa: CASSLTYRGGTEAFF
clone_size: NA; v_call: TRBV5-8; j_call: TRBJ2-1; d_call: NA; cdr3_nt: TGTGCCAGCACCCTAATAGTCCGGGGTGAGCAGTTCTTC; cdr3_aa: CASTLIVRGEQFF
clone_size: NA; v_call: TRBV7-3; j_call: TRBJ1-6; d_call: NA; cdr3_nt: TGTGCCAGCAGCTTAGGGCAGCCAGCACCCCTCCACTTT; cdr3_aa: CASSLGQPAPLHF
clone_size: NA; v_call: TRBV19; j_call: TRBJ1-2; d_call: NA; cdr3_nt: TGTGCCAGTAGTATCACTACAACTAACTATGGCTACACCTTC; cdr3_aa: CASSITTTNYGYTF
clone_size: NA; v_call: TRBV5-5; j_call: TRBJ1-1; d_call: NA; cdr3_nt: TGTGCCAGCAGCTTGCAGGGACTGTGGAACACTGAAGCTTTCTTT; cdr3_aa: CASSLQGLWNTEAFF
clone_size: once; v_call: TRBV10-1; j_call: TRBJ1-1; d_call: TRBD1; cdr3_nt: TGCGCCAGCAGATCAGGACAGGGGGAAGCTTTCTTT; cdr3_aa: CASRSGQGEAFF
clone_size: NA; v_call: TRBV14; j_call: TRBJ2-1; d_call: TRBD2; cdr3_nt: TGTGCCAGCAGCCAGGAGAGACTAGCGGTCCTCAATGAGCAGTTCTTC; cdr3_aa: CASSQERLAVLNEQFF
clone_size: NA; v_call: TRBV10-3; j_call: TRBJ1-3; d_call: NA; cdr3_nt: TGTGCCATCAGTGGGAGGTTCGGAGACACCATATATTTT; cdr3_aa: CAISGRFGDTIYF
clone_size: NA; v_call: TRBV29-1; j_call: TRBJ1-1; d_call: NA; cdr3_nt: TGCAGCGCCGATTATAACACTGAAGCTTTCTTT; cdr3_aa: CSADYNTEAFF
clone_size: NA; v_call: TRBV5-1; j_call: TRBJ2-5; d_call: TRBD1; cdr3_nt: TGCGCCAGCAGCTTAGGTACAGGGGGCCCCTCGGAGACCCAGTACTTC; cdr3_aa: CASSLGTGGPSETQYF
clone_size: NA; v_call: TRBV2; j_call: TRBJ2-1; d_call: NA; cdr3_nt: TGTGCCTGTCGCGGACAGACAATTAACAATGAGCAGTTCTTC; cdr3_aa: CACRGQTINNEQFF
clone_size: NA; v_call: TRBV7-8; j_call: TRBJ1-1; d_call: NA; cdr3_nt: TGTGCCAGCAGCCCCCGTGGGGGTATGAACACTGAAGCTTTCTTT; cdr3_aa: CASSPRGGMNTEAFF
clone_size: NA; v_call: TRBV6-5; j_call: TRBJ2-2; d_call: NA; cdr3_nt: TGTGCCAGCAGTTATACTGCAGCGAACACCGGGGAGCTGTTTTTT; cdr3_aa: CASSYTAANTGELFF
clone_size: NA; v_call: TRBV4-2; j_call: TRBJ2-2; d_call: NA; cdr3_nt: TGTGCCAGCAGCCCCGTGACTGGGGGCGCCGGGGAGCTGTTTTTT; cdr3_aa: CASSPVTGGAGELFF
clone_size: NA; v_call: TRBV19; j_call: TRBJ1-6; d_call: NA; cdr3_nt: TGTGCCAGTAGTATAGCGTCGAGGACTTATAATTCACCCCTCCACTTT; cdr3_aa: CASSIASRTYNSPLHF
clone_size: NA; v_call: TRBV5-5; j_call: TRBJ2-5; d_call: TRBD1; cdr3_nt: TGTGCCAGCAGCTTGGAAGGACAGGGGGAGACCCAGTACTTC; cdr3_aa: CASSLEGQGETQYF
clone_size: NA; v_call: TRBV7-2; j_call: TRBJ2-1; d_call: NA; cdr3_nt: TGTGCCAGCAGCTTAGGACAGTGGACCTCCTACAATGAGCAGTTCTTC; cdr3_aa: CASSLGQWTSYNEQFF
clone_size: NA; v_call: TRBV21-1; j_call: TRBJ1-5; d_call: NA; cdr3_nt: TGTGCCAGCAGTCCCGCGGGCAGGTTCAATCAGCCCCAGCATTTT; cdr3_aa: CASSPAGRFNQPQHF
clone_size: NA; v_call: TRBV9; j_call: TRBJ2-3; d_call: NA; cdr3_nt: TGTGCCAGCAGCGCACAGGGCACAGATACGCAGTATTTT; cdr3_aa: CASSAQGTDTQYF
clone_size: NA; v_call: TRBV5-1; j_call: TRBJ1-1; d_call: NA; cdr3_nt: TGCGCCAGCAGCTTGGAGATGAACACTGAAGCTTTCTTT; cdr3_aa: CASSLEMNTEAFF
clone_size: NA; v_call: TRBV9; j_call: TRBJ1-2; d_call: NA; cdr3_nt: TGTGCCAGCAGCGTCGCGGGGTTCTATGGCTACACCTTC; cdr3_aa: CASSVAGFYGYTF